The rows below give T cell receptor beta chains drawn from one sample of a study of T cell responses to AZD1222 COVID-19 vaccine. Measured with immunoSEQ multiplex PCR; TCRdb has only the in-frame clones, and not every one. The sample yields 150,000 to 170,000 clones, less than 90% seen once. The material was peripheral blood, obtained on day 0 of AZD1222 vaccination. The source is an adult in good health. Both conserved end residues are part of each CDR3. Fields, in order: clone size, CDR3 length, V gene, J gene, D gene, CDR3 protein, CDR3 DNA. A D gene is named only where the DNA matches it firmly. Clone size is not always given. Where it is, it says once, few, many or a class for expanded clones.

NA	15	TRBV18	TRBJ2-2	NA	CASGGTVSNTGELFF	TGTGCCAGCGGAGGGACGGTCAGTAACACCGGGGAGCTGTTTTTT
once	13	TRBV3-1/TRBV3-2	TRBJ1-2	NA	CASSQDTGYGYTF	TGTGCCAGCAGCCAAGATACCGGCTATGGCTACACCTTC
NA	15	TRBV6-6	TRBJ1-1	NA	CASSYSFGGNTEAFF	TGTGCCAGCAGTTACTCGTTCGGGGGGAACACTGAAGCTTTCTTT
NA	12	TRBV2	TRBJ2-2	NA	CASRSNTGELFF	TGTGCCAGCAGGTCGAACACCGGGGAGCTGTTTTTT
NA	17	TRBV10-1	TRBJ2-7	TRBD1	CAGIDRGVLSTRYEQYF	TGCGCCGGGATCGACAGGGGGGTATTATCCACCCGCTACGAGCAGTACTTC
once	16	TRBV2	TRBJ1-1	TRBD1	CASSAQGATSNTEAFF	TGTGCCAGCAGTGCGCAGGGGGCTACATCGAACACTGAAGCTTTCTTT
NA	16	TRBV19	TRBJ1-1	TRBD1	CASSNPGQGARTEAFF	TGTGCCAGTAGTAACCCGGGACAGGGGGCGCGAACTGAAGCTTTCTTT
NA	13	TRBV5-4	TRBJ1-1	NA	CASSLDSLTEAFF	TGTGCCAGCAGCTTAGACAGCCTCACTGAAGCTTTCTTT
once	14	TRBV9	TRBJ2-7	NA	CASSLAGLGYEQYF	TGTGCCAGCAGCTTGGCGGGGCTTGGCTACGAGCAGTACTTC
few	13	TRBV18	TRBJ1-2	NA	CASSPDRNYGYTF	TGTGCCAGCTCACCTGACAGGAACTATGGCTACACCTTC
NA	11	TRBV3-1/TRBV3-2	TRBJ1-2	TRBD1	CASSQQGAYTF	TGTGCCAGCAGCCAACAGGGGGCTTACACCTTC
NA	14	TRBV5-1	TRBJ2-7	NA	CASSLRFEVREQYF	TGCGCCAGCAGCTTGCGATTCGAGGTCCGGGAGCAGTACTTC
NA	15	TRBV5-1	TRBJ2-7	TRBD2	CASRKVAGGPEEQYF	TGCGCCAGCCGAAAGGTGGCGGGGGGGCCGGAAGAGCAGTACTTC
NA	14	TRBV6-2/TRBV6-3	TRBJ1-6	NA	CASNPLERGSPLHF	TGTGCCAGCAACCCACTAGAGCGTGGTTCACCCCTCCACTTT
NA	14	TRBV7-9	TRBJ1-5	NA	CASSPSEGRQPQHF	TGTGCCAGCAGCCCCTCCGAGGGACGGCAGCCCCAGCATTTT
NA	19	TRBV4-3	TRBJ1-3	NA	CASSQEHQGGGRPGNTIYF	TGCGCCAGCAGCCAAGAACATCAAGGCGGGGGGAGGCCTGGAAACACCATATATTTT
few	16	TRBV6-1	TRBJ1-5	NA	CASSEIGPPRDQPQHF	TGTGCCAGCAGTGAAATAGGACCCCCGCGGGATCAGCCCCAGCATTTT
NA	11	TRBV28	TRBJ1-2	TRBD1	CASRQGAGYTF	TGTGCCAGCAGGCAGGGGGCGGGCTACACCTTC
NA	14	TRBV7-2	TRBJ2-3	TRBD2	CASSRGGARDTQYF	TGTGCCAGCAGCCGGGGAGGGGCGAGAGATACGCAGTATTTT
few	15	TRBV3-1/TRBV3-2	TRBJ2-7	TRBD2	CASSSGTSGSYEQYF	TGTGCCAGCAGCTCCGGGACTAGCGGTTCCTACGAGCAGTACTTC
NA	13	TRBV7-2	TRBJ2-3	NA	CASSLPGADTQYF	TGTGCCAGCAGCTTACCCGGAGCAGATACGCAGTATTTT
NA	13	TRBV2	TRBJ1-2	NA	CASSAETPYGYTF	TGTGCCAGCAGTGCAGAGACGCCCTATGGCTACACCTTC
NA	16	TRBV19	TRBJ2-5	TRBD1	CASSISPTGGLKTQYF	TGTGCCAGTAGTATAAGCCCGACAGGGGGCTTGAAGACCCAGTACTTC
few	14	TRBV3-1/TRBV3-2	TRBJ1-2	NA	CASSQQGSRHGYTF	TGTGCCAGCAGCCAACAGGGCAGTCGACATGGCTACACCTTC
NA	14	TRBV7-2	TRBJ1-2	TRBD1	CASSSGQRYYGYTF	TGTGCCAGCAGCTCGGGACAGCGCTACTATGGCTACACCTTC
NA	16	TRBV18	TRBJ2-3	NA	CASSPPGAGSRDTQYF	TGTGCCAGCTCACCACCAGGGGCAGGGTCAAGAGATACGCAGTATTTT
NA	14	TRBV4-1	TRBJ2-7	NA	CASSQVGDFREQYF	TGCGCCAGCAGCCAAGTGGGGGACTTCCGCGAGCAGTACTTC
NA	14	TRBV19	TRBJ2-1	TRBD2	CASSILAGGYEQFF	TGTGCCAGTAGTATCCTAGCGGGGGGATATGAGCAGTTCTTC
NA	14	TRBV28	TRBJ1-1	NA	CASILGGINTEAFF	TGTGCCAGCATCCTAGGGGGGATCAACACTGAAGCTTTCTTT
NA	13	TRBV7-2	TRBJ1-1	TRBD1	CASSLTTGTEAFF	TGTGCCAGCAGCTTGACGACAGGGACTGAAGCTTTCTTT
NA	13	TRBV3-1/TRBV3-2	TRBJ2-7	TRBD2	CASGSGNTYEQYF	TGTGCCAGCGGGAGCGGGAATACCTACGAGCAGTACTTC
NA	15	TRBV4-1	TRBJ2-1	NA	CASSQVLASYNEQFF	TGCGCCAGCAGCCAAGTCCTCGCTTCGTACAATGAGCAGTTCTTC
NA	11	TRBV20-1	TRBJ1-2	NA	CSALYGYGYTF	TGCAGTGCTCTCTACGGGTATGGCTACACCTTC
NA	15	TRBV27	TRBJ1-6	NA	CASRLQGRWSSPLHF	TGTGCCAGCAGACTACAGGGACGATGGAGTTCACCCCTCCACTTT
NA	15	TRBV5-1	TRBJ2-3	NA	CASSLALSGLDTQYF	TGCGCCAGCAGCTTGGCTCTCAGCGGGTTAGATACGCAGTATTTT
NA	14	TRBV6-2/TRBV6-3	TRBJ2-1	TRBD2	CASSDGLAGGKSFF	TGTGCCAGCAGTGATGGACTAGCGGGGGGGAAGTCGTTCTTC
NA	15	TRBV6-5	TRBJ2-1	NA	CASSPPGGSYNEQFF	TGTGCCAGCAGCCCACCCGGGGGTTCATACAATGAGCAGTTCTTC
NA	11	TRBV20-1	TRBJ2-3	NA	CSARAGDTQYF	TGCAGTGCTAGAGCTGGAGATACGCAGTATTTT
NA	15	TRBV28	TRBJ1-2	TRBD1	CASSFPPGRGQGYTF	TGTGCCAGCAGTTTCCCCCCGGGCAGGGGGCAGGGCTACACCTTC
NA	16	TRBV7-2	TRBJ1-2	NA	CASSLVLGGASGGYTF	TGTGCCAGCAGCTTAGTTTTAGGAGGGGCTTCTGGGGGCTACACCTTC
NA	16	TRBV5-6	TRBJ2-3	TRBD2	CASSRLAGGLTDTQYF	TGTGCCAGCAGCCGACTGGCGGGGGGACTCACAGATACGCAGTATTTT
NA	15	TRBV6-6	TRBJ1-1	NA	CASSGKQGMGTEAFF	TGTGCCAGCAGTGGAAAGCAGGGGATGGGGACTGAAGCTTTCTTT
NA	12	TRBV28	TRBJ1-1	NA	CASAPLGPEAFF	TGTGCCAGCGCACCTCTCGGTCCAGAAGCTTTCTTT
NA	15	TRBV9	TRBJ2-2	TRBD1	CASSRTGLYTGELFF	TGTGCCAGCAGTAGGACAGGGCTGTACACCGGGGAGCTGTTTTTT
once	12	TRBV3-1/TRBV3-2	TRBJ2-7	NA	CASSQSGYEQYF	TGTGCCAGCAGCCAATCAGGGTACGAGCAGTACTTC
NA	12	TRBV19	TRBJ1-1	NA	CASSRGVTEAFF	TGTGCCAGTAGCAGAGGGGTTACTGAAGCTTTCTTT
NA	14	TRBV7-2	TRBJ2-2	NA	CASSFHSASGELFF	TGTGCCAGCAGCTTCCACTCGGCATCCGGGGAGCTGTTTTTT
NA	17	TRBV4-1	TRBJ2-1	TRBD2	CASSQGPGGGHYNEQFF	TGCGCCAGCAGCCAAGGACCGGGCGGGGGTCACTACAATGAGCAGTTCTTC
NA	16	TRBV5-1	TRBJ2-2	TRBD1	CASSSQARQGSGELFF	TGCGCCAGCAGCTCCCAGGCGCGACAGGGGAGCGGGGAGCTGTTTTTT
NA	13	TRBV5-4	TRBJ1-1	TRBD1	CASSWTGGTEAFF	TGTGCCAGCAGCTGGACAGGGGGGACTGAAGCTTTCTTT
NA	13	TRBV4-3	TRBJ2-7	NA	CASSPIEGHEQYF	TGCGCCAGCAGTCCTATTGAGGGGCACGAGCAGTACTTC
once	14	TRBV6-5	TRBJ1-2	TRBD1	CASSTDRGIYGYTF	TGTGCCAGCAGTACGGACAGGGGAATCTATGGCTACACCTTC
NA	16	TRBV7-9	TRBJ1-2	TRBD1	CASSYGQGASSDGYTF	TGTGCCAGCAGCTACGGACAGGGGGCGTCTTCGGATGGCTACACCTTC
NA	15	TRBV7-2	TRBJ2-7	NA	CASSLFPGVAYEQYF	TGTGCCAGCAGCTTATTCCCGGGGGTGGCCTACGAGCAGTACTTC
NA	11	TRBV14	TRBJ2-7	NA	CASSRSYEQYF	TGTGCCAGCAGCCGGTCTTACGAGCAGTACTTC
few	14	TRBV5-4	TRBJ2-2	NA	CASSFVGNTGELFF	TGTGCCAGCAGCTTTGTAGGGAACACCGGGGAGCTGTTTTTT
NA	15	TRBV5-6	TRBJ1-4	TRBD1	CASSWGQEQNEKLFF	TGTGCCAGCAGCTGGGGACAGGAGCAAAATGAAAAACTGTTTTTT